This T cell receptor (beta chain) was obtained from a study of CD8 T cells in ankylosing spondylitis. Study conclusions and caveats: In ankylosing spondylitis blood, a motif of roughly eight highly homologous TCR beta variants appeared characteristic.

This clonotype was seen many times. The antigen remains undetermined. Germline V CDR1 and CDR2: SGHTA, FQGNSA. J lost 0 bases, V lost 7 bases, and 9 bases had no gene match. The CDR3 totals 15 residues. TCRdb independently ran MiXCR on the 5' RACE reads; one entry per CDR3 protein. This sample has some 130,000 distinct CDR3 sequences, with roughly 8% found just once. The source material was synovial fluid, either unsorted or a sorted T cell fraction (not recorded which). The chain has TRBV7-2 and TRBJ2-7; 7 bases are a match to TRBD1. The clonotype originates from a male donor with ankylosing spondylitis. In DNA form, the CDR3 reads TGTGCCAGCACCCATGACAGGGCAAGCTCCTACGAGCAGTACTTC. Translated: CASTHDRASSYEQYF.